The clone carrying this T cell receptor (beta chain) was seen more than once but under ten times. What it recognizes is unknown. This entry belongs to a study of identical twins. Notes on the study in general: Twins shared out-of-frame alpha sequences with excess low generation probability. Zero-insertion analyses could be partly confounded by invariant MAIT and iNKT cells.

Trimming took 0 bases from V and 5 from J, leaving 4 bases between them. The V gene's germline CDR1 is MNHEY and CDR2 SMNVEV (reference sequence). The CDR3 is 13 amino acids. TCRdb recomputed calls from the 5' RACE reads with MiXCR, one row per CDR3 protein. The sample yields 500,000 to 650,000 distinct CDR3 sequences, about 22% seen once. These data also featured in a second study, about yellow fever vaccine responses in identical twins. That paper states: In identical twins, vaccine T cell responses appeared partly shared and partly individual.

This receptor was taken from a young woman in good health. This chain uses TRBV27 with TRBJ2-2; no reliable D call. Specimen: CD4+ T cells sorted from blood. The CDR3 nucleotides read TGTGCCAGCAGTTTATCATGGACCGGGGAGCTGTTTTTT. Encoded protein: CASSLSWTGELFF.